This T cell receptor beta chain was recovered during a study of shared clonotypes between healthy human individuals. Study overall: The study drew on two women and a few men aged 18 to 49 as donors.

Comments on this clone: Its target is not known.

CD4+ cell separation produced CD45RA+ naive and CD45RA-negative memory subsets. V was clipped by 3 bases and J by 8 bases, with 13 bases between them. The CDR3 totals 14 residues. Germline assignment: CDR1 MDHEN and CDR2 SYDVKM. Study observations and caveats: Relative to memory subsets, naive subsets generally showed larger estimated richness.

Genomic DNA of each subset was evenly split across several immunoSEQ plates. Method: immunoSEQ multiplex PCR; TCRdb's copy keeps in-frame clones and lacks some. The table has over 2 million clones, 85% to 95% seen once; the top ten hold around 0.13%. V and J are TRBV28 and TRBJ1-4; D gene unclear. The source material was naive CD4+ T cells sorted from blood. Subset: CD45RA+ positively selected. This receptor was obtained from a man between 18 and 29 years old in good health. For the CDR3, the DNA is TGTGCCAGCAGTTTCCTTGCCCAGCGAGAAAAACTGTTTTTT. It codes for CASSFLAQREKLFF.